A single sample gave rise to the 22 T cell receptor beta chains below, sequenced in a study of cytotoxic CD8 clonotypes in ibrutinib-treated CLL. This table comes from immunoSEQ multiplex PCR, and its TCRdb copy is limited to in-frame clones, with some not included. The sample consists of approximately 120,000 clones, approximately 56% of them appearing once. This specimen consisted of PBMCs, obtained after 24 months of ibrutinib treatment. These receptors originate from a human donor with chronic lymphocytic leukemia.

There are a few counts of this clone. The rearrangement links TRBV14 to TRBJ2-1; unclear D gene. Looked up from germline, CDR1 is SGHDN and CDR2 is FVKESK. The CDR3 length is 13 residues. V lost 1 base, J lost 10 bases, and 11 bases lay in between. CDR3 coding DNA: TGTGCCAGCAGCCAAGGGCCCCTAACAGAGCAGTTCTTC. This sequence encodes CASSQGPLTEQFF.

The chain is built from TRBV9 and TRBJ2-3, with 10 bases fitting TRBD1. V was clipped by 3 bases and J by 4 bases; unmatched bases: 5. The germline V gene encodes CDR1 SGDLS and CDR2 YYNGEE. The CDR3 has 15 amino acids. CDR3: CASSGLTGGADTQYF. In DNA, the CDR3 is TGTGCCAGCAGCGGACTGACAGGGGGCGCAGATACGCAGTATTTT.

This chain uses TRBV29-1 with TRBJ2-7, with 13 bases aligning to TRBD2. The trim removed 7 bases at V and 4 bases at J, leaving 7 bases unmatched. Germline lookup yields CDR1 SQVTM and CDR2 ANQGSEA. The CDR3 length is 14 residues. This CDR3 is CSARLAGGSYEQYF. The CDR3 DNA follows: TGCAGCGCTCGACTAGCGGGGGGCTCTTACGAGCAGTACTTC.

In DNA form, the CDR3 reads TGTGCCAGCAGCCCCCCATTCAGGGAAGCAATCACCGGGGAGCTGTTTTTT. This translates into CASSPPFREAITGELFF. V and J are TRBV7-9 and TRBJ2-2; possibly TRBD1 for D (5 bases). The CDR3 contains 17 residues. CDR1 is SEHNR and CDR2 is FQNEAQ in the germline V gene (reference sequence). V was clipped by 5 bases and J by 4 bases, with 20 bases between them.

The chain joins TRBV5-4 to TRBJ1-3; D ambiguous. The CDR3 runs to 14 residues. V was cut by 0 bases and J by 3 bases, with 7 bases left in between. Germline CDR1 and CDR2: SGHNT and YYREEE (reference sequence). The CDR3 sequence: CASSLERYGNTIYF. The CDR3, as DNA: TGTGCCAGCAGCTTGGAACGGTATGGAAACACCATATATTTT.

The chain has TRBV6-5 and TRBJ1-1; tentatively, D is TRBD1 (5 bases). The germline gives CDR1 MNHEY, CDR2 SVGAGI. The CDR3 spans 12 residues. Trimming removed 3 bases at V and 6 bases at J, with 8 bases between. The CDR3 loop reads CASSYGASEAFF. The CDR3 region has the DNA TGTGCCAGCAGTTATGGGGCCTCTGAAGCTTTCTTT.

V usage is TRBV5-8 and J usage is TRBJ1-4; a weak D match, TRBD1 (5 bases). Germline-derived CDR1 and CDR2 are SGHTS and YDEGEE. CDR3 size: 14 residues. Deletions cut 7 bases from V and 0 bases from J, with 10 bases between. CDR3 in DNA: TGTGCCAGCGCCCCGGGGGCAACTAATGAAAAACTGTTTTTT. Amino acid sequence: CASAPGATNEKLFF.

This clone was observed many times. The rearrangement joins TRBV28 to TRBJ1-2; a weak D match, TRBD1 (6 bases). Germline V lookup: CDR1 MDHEN, CDR2 SYDVKM. The CDR3 contains 12 residues. The ends were cut back, 4 bases at V and 6 bases at J, with 9 bases in the middle. The chain's CDR3 is CASSSQGHGYTF. The CDR3 nucleotides read TGTGCCAGCAGTTCCCAGGGGCATGGCTACACCTTC.

V gene TRBV9 combines with J gene TRBJ2-7; a possible D gene is TRBD2 (6 bases). The germline V gene encodes CDR1 SGDLS and CDR2 YYNGEE. This CDR3 is 15 amino acids long. Trimming shortened V by 2 bases and J by 6 bases, and 18 bases separated the two germline ends. The CDR3 DNA follows: TGTGCCAGCAGCGTCTCGCCAGGCGCGGGGTCCGAGCAGTACTTC. Amino acids: CASSVSPGAGSEQYF.

This chain joins TRBV6-1 and TRBJ1-6; the D is unclear. Germline V gene lookup returns CDR1 MNHNS and CDR2 SASEGT. CDR3 length: 12 amino acids. V was clipped by 1 base and J by 12 bases, with 7 bases between them. CDR3 in amino acids: CASSEDRGPLHF. The CDR3, as DNA: TGTGCCAGCAGTGAAGACCGGGGACCCCTCCACTTT.

V is TRBV29-1 and J is TRBJ1-2, with 7 bases identical to TRBD1. Germline V gene lookup returns CDR1 SQVTM and CDR2 ANQGSEA. The J segment lost 4 bases and the V segment lost 3 bases, leaving 5 bases of the junction unmatched. The CDR3 sequence is 13 residues long. For the CDR3, the DNA is TGCAGCGTTGATAAGGGGGCGTTCTATGGCTACACCTTC. Its protein product is CSVDKGAFYGYTF.

The V call is TRBV7-8, the J call TRBJ1-5; 9 nucleotides agree with TRBD1. The V and J ends lost 5 bases and 6 bases, in that order; junction bases with no gene match: 11. The CDR3 loop spans 16 amino acids. Germline-derived CDR1 and CDR2 are SGHVS and FQNEAQ. CDR3 DNA sequence: TGTGCCAGCAGCGAACAGGGGGCGTTGCTTGGTCAGCCCCAGCATTTT. Protein product: CASSEQGALLGQPQHF.

This clone has more than one count but fewer than ten. V usage is TRBV7-2 and J usage is TRBJ1-5; 10 bases are a match to TRBD1. Germline V gene lookup returns CDR1 SGHTA and CDR2 FQGNSA. V shed 8 bases, J shed 7 bases, and the junction held 11 bases outside the gene matches. The CDR3 covers 15 residues. CDR3 nucleotide sequence: TGTGCCAGCGCCTCAGACAGGGGGCGCGAGCAGCCCCAGCATTTT. Encoded protein: CASASDRGREQPQHF.

The CDR3 here is CASSGRDREAFF. CDR3 in DNA: TGTGCCAGCAGCGGTAGGGACAGGGAGGCGTTCTTC. V usage is TRBV21-1 and J usage is TRBJ2-1; the DNA was not compared with TRBD1, the D call given in the table. TRBV21-1 is annotated as a pseudogene. The CDR3 loop spans 12 amino acids.

J is TRBJ2-7 and V is TRBV7-9, with TRBD1 matching over 8 bases. Per germline, CDR1 SEHNR and CDR2 FQNEAQ (reference sequence). V dropped 4 bases and J dropped 5; count of bases not matched to a gene: 13. The CDR3 totals 16 residues. The CDR3 region is CASSSLRDDRGNEQYF. In DNA, the CDR3 is TGTGCCAGCAGCTCCCTCCGGGACGACAGGGGCAACGAGCAGTACTTC.

This clone occurred a few times. This rearrangement joins TRBV6-1 to TRBJ2-1, with TRBD1 matching over 10 bases. Germline V gene data show CDR1 as MNHNS and CDR2 as SASEGT. This CDR3 has 14 amino acids. The ends lost 10 bases at V and 0 bases at J; junction bases unmatched: 3. Written as DNA, the CDR3 is TGTGCCACCGGGACAGGGGTCTCCTACAATGAGCAGTTCTTC. This sequence encodes CATGTGVSYNEQFF.

This clone showed up just a few times. The genes are TRBV6-6 and TRBJ1-6; TRBD1 agrees at 10 bases. V shed 4 bases and J 10 bases; nucleotides not matched to a gene: 10. CDR1 and CDR2 from the germline V gene are MNHNY and SVGAGI (reference sequence). This CDR3 has 16 residues. DNA of the CDR3: TGTGCCAGCAGTTCATCCCTCGGGGACAGGGGCTCACCCCTCCACTTT. This translates into CASSSSLGDRGSPLHF.

This clone was counted a single time. The rearrangement uses TRBV27 and TRBJ1-3; D might be TRBD1 (5 bases). The CDR3 is 16 residues long. Germline CDR1 and CDR2: MNHEY and SMNVEV (reference sequence). The V gene lost 7 bases and the J gene lost 0 bases, with 16 bases spanning the gap. DNA for the CDR3: TGTGCCAGCACCAACGCACAGGCCCTCTCTGGAAACACCATATATTTT. Translated: CASTNAQALSGNTIYF.

The CDR3 protein is CASSLASTSGDNEQFF. The CDR3 nucleotides read TGTGCCAGCAGCTTAGCGTCGACTAGCGGAGATAATGAGCAGTTCTTC. This chain links TRBV7-2 with TRBJ2-1; 9 nucleotides match TRBD2. The CDR3 spans 16 residues. Germline CDR1 and CDR2: SGHTA and FQGNSA. V gave up 0 bases and J gave up 7 bases; unmatched junction bases: 7.

The rearrangement uses TRBV7-9 and TRBJ1-1; TRBD1 agrees at 9 bases. Germline CDR1 is SEHNR and CDR2 is FQNEAQ (reference sequence). The CDR3 loop spans 14 amino acids. Germline trimming cut 5 bases from V and 3 bases from J; bases unmatched to any gene: 4. DNA of the CDR3: TGTGCCAGCAGCACACGGACAGGGGACACTGAAGCTTTCTTT. Translated: CASSTRTGDTEAFF.

This clone was recorded only once. The rearrangement joins TRBV18 to TRBJ2-2, with 7 bases aligning to TRBD1. Per the germline V gene, CDR1 is KGHSH and CDR2 is LQKENI. V lost 5 bases and J lost 4; bases outside the gene matches: 4. The CDR3 extends over 14 amino acids. For the CDR3, the DNA is TGTGCCAGCTCAACAGGGGTCTCCACCGGGGAGCTGTTTTTT. Translating it yields CASSTGVSTGELFF.

The chain has TRBV7-3 and TRBJ1-1; D may be TRBD1 (5 bases). Trimming left V 2 bases short and J 0 bases short, with 10 bases between. The CDR3 consists of 15 residues. In germline, CDR1 is SGHTA, CDR2 FQGTGA. CDR3 region: CASSLATDMNTEAFF. CDR3 DNA sequence: TGTGCCAGCAGCTTAGCGACAGACATGAACACTGAAGCTTTCTTT.